This T cell receptor beta chain appears in the sequencing data of a study of CD8 T cells in Susac syndrome. Trimming pared 5 bases from V and 0 bases from J, leaving 10 bases between. The length of the CDR3 is 14 residues. The germline CDR1 and CDR2 sequences are SQVTM and ANQGSEA. The RNA, about 0.45 to 1 ug, was put through reverse transcription using random hexamers. From the immunoSEQ multiplex PCR reads, TCRdb called clonotypes with MiXCR, one entry per CDR3 protein. The sample has roughly 160,000 distinct CDR3 sequences; 90% to 95% are singletons. This sequence joins TRBV29-1 and TRBJ2-2; D is unresolved. The sequenced sample was CD4+ T cells from PBMCs. This sequence was found in a human donor in good health. The CDR3 DNA reads as TGCAGCGTTTTCGCCGGTGCGAACACCGGGGAGCTGTTTTTT. Amino acids: CSVFAGANTGELFF.